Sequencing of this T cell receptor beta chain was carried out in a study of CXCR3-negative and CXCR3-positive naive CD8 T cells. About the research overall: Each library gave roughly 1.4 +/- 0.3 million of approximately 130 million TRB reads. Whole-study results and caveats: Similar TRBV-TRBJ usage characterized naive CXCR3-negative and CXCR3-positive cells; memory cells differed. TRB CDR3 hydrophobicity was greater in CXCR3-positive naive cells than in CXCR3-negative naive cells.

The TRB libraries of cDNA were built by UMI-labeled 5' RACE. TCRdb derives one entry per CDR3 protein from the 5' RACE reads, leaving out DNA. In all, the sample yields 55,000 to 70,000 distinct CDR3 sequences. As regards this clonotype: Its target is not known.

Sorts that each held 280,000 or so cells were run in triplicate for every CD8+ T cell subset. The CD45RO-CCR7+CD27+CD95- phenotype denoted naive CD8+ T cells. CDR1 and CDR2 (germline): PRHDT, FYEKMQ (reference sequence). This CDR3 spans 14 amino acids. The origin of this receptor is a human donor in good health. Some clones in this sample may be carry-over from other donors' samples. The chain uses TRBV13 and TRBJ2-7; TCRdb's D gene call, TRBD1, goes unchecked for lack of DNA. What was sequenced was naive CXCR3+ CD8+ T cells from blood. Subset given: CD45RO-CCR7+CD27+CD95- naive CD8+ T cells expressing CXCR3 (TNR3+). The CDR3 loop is CASSHQGESYEQYF.